Sequencing of this T cell receptor delta chain was carried out in a study of γδ T cells in repeated Plasmodium falciparum infection. Points from the study as a whole: In Vdelta2-negative, largely Vdelta1+, gammadelta repertoires, repeated controlled infections appeared to drive clonal selection waves.

Vgamma9/Vdelta2+ and Vdelta2-negative gammadelta T cells were flow-sorted from PBMC for bulk sequencing. Germline V gene lookup returns CDR1 GEAIGNYY and CDR2 EKD. This CDR3 is 16 amino acids long. Regarding this clone: Its specificity is not known. This DNA's translation and the protein TCRdb lists, from a much larger clone, do not match at residue 13, likely due to a read error; the protein shown is translated from the DNA.

TRG and TRD sequences were obtained from every sorted gammadelta sample. TCRdb redid clone calling on the multiplex PCR reads using CATT. The table includes about 48,000 delta-chain clones, less than 2% detected once. The sequenced sample consisted of gamma-delta T cells from blood. This TCR was recovered from a pool of human donors (malaria-infected and uninfected, not separated). V and J are TRDV2 and TRDJ1, with 7 bases matching TRDD3. Here the J gene came from matching the DNA to germline, since TCRdb omits it. The CDR3, as DNA: TGTGCCTGTGACGGATTGGGGGACTTGTACACCGATGAACTCATCTTT. This sequence encodes CACDGLGDLYTDELIF.